This T cell receptor beta chain emerged from a study of cytomegalovirus exposure and HLA in healthy donors. Findings and limits, study-wide: Associated with cytomegalovirus, according to the listing, were 150 to 200 TCR beta chains. In a later analysis, first-cohort TCR clusters were found to tend to co-occur in the 95 to 150 validation repertoires.

J was trimmed by 0 bases and V by 6 bases; bases with no gene match: 5. Germline CDR1 reads MNHEY; CDR2 reads SVGAGI. This CDR3 region has 15 residues. A word on this clone: What it binds is not known.

Sequencing was performed with immunoSEQ multiplex PCR; in TCRdb, only in-frame clones are kept and a portion is missing. The sample holds about 160,000 clones; just under 90% are singletons and the top ten take 10% to 13%. This receptor was identified in a woman aged 18-29 years in good health and CMV-seropositive. This sequence joins TRBV6-5 and TRBJ2-7; 10 nucleotides align to TRBD2. Sequencing was carried out using PBMCs. CDR3 residues: CASSPPSGSSYEQYF. CDR3 DNA sequence: TGTGCCAGCAGCCCCCCTAGCGGGAGCTCCTACGAGCAGTACTTC.